Sequencing of this T cell receptor (beta chain) was carried out in a study of T cell clones after liver transplantation. Overall study context: TCRbeta sequencing after a pre-transplant mixed lymphocyte reaction identified graft-donor-reactive clones, later tracked in post-transplant blood. Timepoints were pre-transplant, pre-withdrawal, and after withdrawal was completed or failed. Subjects received no induction therapy and standard immunosuppression until randomization at 12-24 months post-transplant.

A few counts support this clone. The germline V gene has CDR1 MNHEY and CDR2 SMNVEV (reference sequence). The CDR3 contains 13 residues. With 2 bases removed from V and 3 bases from J, the gap between germline ends came to 6 bases. Assay used: immunoSEQ multiplex PCR; TCRdb lists only in-frame clones, some missing. The sample yields about 74,000 clones, about four fifths seen once. The sequenced sample was CD4+ T cells from blood, obtained before liver transplant. The TCR was taken from a human donor who received a liver transplant. The chain joins TRBV27 to TRBJ2-3, with D unclear. The CDR3 sequence: CASSLGWTDTQYF. Written as DNA, the CDR3 is TGTGCCAGCAGTTTAGGGTGGACAGATACGCAGTATTTT.